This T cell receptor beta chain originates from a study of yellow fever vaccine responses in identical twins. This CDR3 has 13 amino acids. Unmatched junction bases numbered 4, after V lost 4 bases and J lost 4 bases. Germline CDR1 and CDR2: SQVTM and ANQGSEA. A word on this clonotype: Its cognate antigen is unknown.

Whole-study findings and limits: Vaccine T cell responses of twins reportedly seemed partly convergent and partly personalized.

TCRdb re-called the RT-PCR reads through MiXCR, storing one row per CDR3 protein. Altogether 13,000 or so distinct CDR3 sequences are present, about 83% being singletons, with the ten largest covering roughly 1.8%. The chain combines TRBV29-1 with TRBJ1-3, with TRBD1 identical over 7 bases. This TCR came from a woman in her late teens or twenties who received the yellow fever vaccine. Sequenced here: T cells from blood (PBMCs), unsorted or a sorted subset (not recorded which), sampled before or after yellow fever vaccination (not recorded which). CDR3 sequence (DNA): TGCAGCGTTGCCGGACAGGTCGGAAACACCATATATTTT. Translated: CSVAGQVGNTIYF.